This T cell receptor (beta chain) was sequenced during a study of blood T cell repertoires in COVID-19 (dated by TCRdb to the early 2020s). About the study as a whole: The collaborator samples originated in the United States, Italy and Spain and spanned the acute and convalescent phases of COVID-19. Sample metadata almost always included a de-identified subject ID, COVID-19 status, age in years and sex. The samples were drawn from the first 160 participants of the ongoing ImmuneRACE study and from 1,254 subjects provided by 6 global collaborators. The repertoires were made available in a free public database intended to serve as a resource for research on the immune response to SARS-CoV-2. The material from the prospective study consisted of cDNA or gDNA derived from T cells, B-cell-depleted T cells, or PBMCs. Where HLA class I and class II types were available, the types were taken from metadata supplied by the sample provider, not from assay-based typing. Subjects who had been exposed to COVID-19, were actively infected with it, or had recovered from it provided the deeply sampled blood TCRbeta repertoires that made up the dataset. Overall study outcomes, separate from this receptor: Clinical and demographic metadata were provided uncurated, with the amount varying by source and participant.

As for this clone: Its antigen has not been determined. Base qualities are not provided; no much larger clone lies one nucleotide away.

TCRbeta CDR3 regions were amplified from genomic DNA using the immunoSEQ Assay, a bias-controlled multiplex PCR. On the study's bioinformatics: Nucleated cell counts per sample were estimated from amplification of reference gene primers within the assay. To quantify the absolute abundance of each unique TCRbeta CDR3 rearrangement, sequence reads were collapsed and filtered. For each sample, productive Simpson clonality was calculated as the square root of Simpson's diversity index over productive rearrangements. Drawn from immuneACCESS, this table holds only the in-frame rearrangements with V and J called that TCRdb kept. Clones are partly lost; checked studies trace under half to an unresolved V gene and leave the rest unexplained. The D gene and trimming were derived from the DNA, and the V and J assignments and clone size from that table. This sample is represented by more than 250,000 clones; about 90% of them were singletons. Just under 6.5% of the sample is taken by the ten largest.

Relative to germline, V is missing 4 bases and J is missing 8 bases, with 7 bases of the junction outside any gene match. CDR3 length: 13 amino acids, cysteine to phenylalanine. CDR3 DNA is the only sequence kept; it has 39 bases, read in frame from the first base. CDR1 and CDR2 were assigned from the germline V gene (reference sequence) as LNHDA and SQIVND. One collaborating source in Seattle enrolled patients during active infection and followed them longitudinally through the course of disease. Whole blood was collected in K2EDTA tubes by collaborating institutions according to the institutions' own protocols. For TCRbeta analysis, collaborators shipped samples in one of three forms: frozen whole blood, isolated PBMCs, or DNA extracted from either of those sample types.

The sequencing sample was made of peripheral blood. This TCR derives from a woman aged 45-65 years with COVID-19, enrolled during active disease. The rearranged segments are TRBV19 and TRBJ1-2; TRBD1 lines up with 7 middle nucleotides. The CDR3 region: CASSRNRGGGYTF. The base sequence is TGTGCCAGTAGTAGAAACAGGGGCGGCGGCTACACCTTC.